The 12 T cell receptor beta chains presented below share a single source sample, sequenced in a study of cytomegalovirus exposure and HLA in healthy donors. The PCR was carried out with 60 Vbeta primers and 13 Jbeta primers. TCRdb's copy holds only in-frame clones and misses some; the assay was immunoSEQ multiplex PCR. The sample includes 150,000 to 200,000 clones, more than 80% of them seen just once. What was sequenced was PBMCs. All receptors come from a woman younger than 35 in good health and CMV-seropositive.

The V gene is TRBV14, the J gene TRBJ1-6; TRBD1 might be the D (5 bases). CDR3 length equals 14 residues. The germline gives CDR1 SGHDN, CDR2 FVKESK. Deletions cut 4 bases from V and 7 bases from J, with 11 bases between. The CDR3 DNA follows: TGTGCCAGCAGCCGACAGTTAGGGAATTCACCCCTCCACTTT. It encodes CASSRQLGNSPLHF.

The rearrangement uses TRBV5-8 and TRBJ1-5; 8 bases fit TRBD1. Germline V gives CDR1 SGHTS, CDR2 YDEGEE. V trimming: 4 bases; J trimming: 7 bases; junction bases outside the gene matches: 10. The CDR3 consists of 15 residues. In nucleotides, the CDR3 is TGTGCCAGCAGCCCATTGACAGGGGCGGGACAGCCCCAGCATTTT. It codes for CASSPLTGAGQPQHF.

The V call is TRBV9, the J call TRBJ1-2, with 8 nucleotides matching TRBD1. The V segment lost 0 bases and the J segment 0 bases; nucleotides outside the gene matches: 4. Germline V gene sequence: CDR1 SGDLS, CDR2 YYNGEE. The CDR3 covers 16 residues. The CDR3 bases are TGTGCCAGCAGCGTAGTTAACAGGGGGACTAACTATGGCTACACCTTC. Its protein product is CASSVVNRGTNYGYTF.

The chain carries TRBV6-5 and TRBJ1-1; a possible D gene is TRBD1 (6 bases). The CDR3 is 15 amino acids. Germline V lookup: CDR1 MNHEY, CDR2 SVGAGI. V was shortened by 7 bases and J by 0 bases, with 15 bases between the two germline ends. The CDR3 DNA follows: TGTGCCAGCATCAATTTGGGGGGGCTGAACACTGAAGCTTTCTTT. It encodes CASINLGGLNTEAFF.

CDR3 amino acids: CASRPESSSYEQYF. CDR3 DNA: TGCGCCAGCCGACCGGAGTCGAGCTCCTACGAGCAGTACTTC. The chain is built from TRBV5-1 and TRBJ2-7; D remains ambiguous. The germline CDR1 and CDR2 sequences are SGHRS and YFSETQ. The CDR3 consists of 14 residues. Deletions cut 7 bases from V and 0 bases from J, with 14 bases between.

The chain joins TRBV2 to TRBJ2-1; 7 bases are a match to TRBD2. Trimming cost V 9 bases and J 2 bases; bases outside gene matches: 10. CDR1 and CDR2 (germline): SNHLY, FYNNEI. This CDR3 has 15 residues. The CDR3 nucleotides are TGTGCCAGGGGGGAGGGGCGGGGGACCTACAATGAGCAGTTCTTC. Amino acids: CARGEGRGTYNEQFF.

CDR3 bases: TGTGCCAGCAGCTTCGGGGGGGCGGATGGCTACACCTTC. Translation gives CASSFGGADGYTF. The chain has TRBV11-2 and TRBJ1-2; maybe TRBD1 (6 bases). CDR1 is SGHAT and CDR2 is FQNNGV in the germline V gene. This CDR3 is 13 amino acids long. The germline V and J ends were trimmed by 3 bases and 6 bases, with 11 bases remaining between them.

The rearrangement links TRBV5-1 to TRBJ2-5; a weak D match, TRBD2 (6 bases). This CDR3 region has 14 residues. V shed 1 base and J shed 0 bases, with 7 bases lying between them. Germline CDR1 SGHRS, CDR2 YFSETQ. The CDR3 protein is CASSLPGDQETQYF. CDR3 DNA: TGCGCCAGCAGCTTGCCGGGGGACCAAGAGACCCAGTACTTC.

This clone was recorded only once. This chain joins TRBV19 and TRBJ1-2; no clear D gene. The CDR3 has 14 amino acids. The germline V and J ends were trimmed by 4 bases and 7 bases, with 16 bases remaining between them. Per the germline V gene, CDR1 is LNHDA and CDR2 is SQIVND (reference sequence). Written as DNA, the CDR3 is TGTGCCAGTAGTACCGCCCACCAAGCAAGTGGCTACACCTTC. Translating it yields CASSTAHQASGYTF.

This rearrangement joins TRBV4-2 to TRBJ2-1; TRBD2 matches at 7 bases. From germline, CDR1 is LGHNA and CDR2 YNFKEQ. J gave up 3 bases and V 6 bases, and 17 bases lay outside the gene matches. The length of the CDR3 is 18 residues. The CDR3 DNA follows: TGTGCCAGCAGTCCTCACCTCCTTCTAGCGGAAAACTACAATGAGCAGTTCTTC. The encoded protein is CASSPHLLLAENYNEQFF.

This chain joins TRBV19 and TRBJ2-3; possible D gene TRBD2, 6 bases. Trimming left V 3 bases short and J 0 bases short, with 25 bases between. The germline V gene encodes CDR1 LNHDA and CDR2 SQIVND (reference sequence). The CDR3 runs to 20 residues. The CDR3 loop reads CASSMRRVGSGFPSTDTQYF. CDR3 DNA sequence: TGTGCCAGTAGTATGAGGAGGGTTGGTAGCGGCTTTCCTAGCACAGATACGCAGTATTTT.

The V call is TRBV5-4, the J call TRBJ1-1, with 7 bases lining up with TRBD1. This CDR3 has 15 amino acids. The V and J ends lost 4 bases and 2 bases, in that order; junction bases with no gene match: 8. Germline V lookup: CDR1 SGHNT, CDR2 YYREEE (reference sequence). In DNA, the CDR3 is TGTGCCAGCAGCGATTCGGGACAGTCCAACACTGAAGCTTTCTTT. Translated: CASSDSGQSNTEAFF. The full variable domain, completed using reference TRBV5-4 and TRBJ1-1, is ETGVTQSPTHLIKTRGQQVTLRCSSQSGHNTVSWYQQALGQGPQFIFQYYREEENGRGNFPPRFSGLQFPNYSSELNVNALELDDSALYLCASSDSGQSNTEAFFGQGTRLTVV.